The next 28 T cell receptor beta chains were all read from a single sample in a study of identical twins. TCRdb itself ran the 5' RACE reads through MiXCR, one entry per CDR3 protein. Of approximately 620,000 distinct CDR3 sequences listed, over 8.5% are singletons. This same sample was also part of a study on yellow fever vaccine responses in identical twins.

Sequencing was carried out using PBMCs. The source is a woman aged 18-30 years in good health.

The rearrangement links TRBV6-2 or TRBV6-3 to TRBJ2-7, with TRBD1 as a possible D gene (5 bases). The CDR3 runs to 14 residues. V was trimmed by 5 bases and J by 0 bases, leaving 11 bases between them. The germline CDR1 and CDR2 sequences are MNHEY and SVGEGT. CDR3 coding DNA: TGTGCCAGCAGTCTGGCCAGGGCCTCCTACGAGCAGTACTTC. Residues: CASSLARASYEQYF.

This rearrangement joins TRBV6-2 or TRBV6-3 to TRBJ2-2; the match to TRBD1 covers 10 bases. The V gene end was trimmed by 2 bases and the J gene end by 0 bases; junction bases not matched to a gene: 18. This CDR3 spans 22 amino acids. CDR1 and CDR2 (germline): MNHEY, SVGEGT. As DNA, the CDR3 is TGTGCCAGCAGTTACACCACCTATGACCGGGACAGGGGACACCCGAACACCGGGGAGCTGTTTTTT. It translates to CASSYTTYDRDRGHPNTGELFF.

This clonotype was seen repeatedly, ten times or more. The rearrangement joins TRBV6-5 to TRBJ2-2, with unresolved D. Trimming pared 2 bases from V and 5 bases from J, leaving 9 bases between. The V gene's germline CDR1 is MNHEY and CDR2 SVGAGI. This CDR3 spans 14 amino acids. CDR3 in DNA: TGTGCCAGCAGTTACAAGGGTTTAACCGGGGAGCTGTTTTTT. Translation gives CASSYKGLTGELFF.

This clonotype was seen many times. V gene TRBV7-2 combines with J gene TRBJ2-7, with D possibly matching TRBD1 (5 bases). Trimming removed 1 base from V and 3 bases from J, with 10 bases in between. The CDR3 runs 14 residues. The germline V gene encodes CDR1 SGHTA and CDR2 FQGNSA. CDR3 residues: CASSLVRQYYEQYF. In nucleotides, the CDR3 is TGTGCCAGCAGCTTAGTACGACAGTACTACGAGCAGTACTTC.

This clonotype was counted only a few times. This chain uses TRBV24-1 with TRBJ2-1, with D possibly matching TRBD1 (5 bases). V was shortened by 8 bases and J by 4 bases, with 8 bases between the two germline ends. This CDR3 region has 12 residues. Germline-derived CDR1 and CDR2 are KGHDR and SFDVKD. Written as DNA, the CDR3 is TGTGCCACCACGACAGAATACAATGAGCAGTTCTTC. It codes for CATTTEYNEQFF.

The CDR3 spells CASSFQGRGTEAFF. Here the CDR3 DNA reads TGTGCCAGCAGTTTTCAGGGTCGGGGCACTGAAGCTTTCTTT. V and J are TRBV28 and TRBJ1-1; TRBD1 is a possible D gene (5 bases). Germline loops: CDR1 MDHEN, CDR2 SYDVKM. V was pared by 3 bases and J by 4 bases, with 12 bases between. The CDR3 is made up of 14 amino acids.

A few counts support this clonotype. V is TRBV24-1 and J is TRBJ2-2; TRBD2 matches at 7 bases. Unmatched junction bases numbered 6, after V lost 0 bases and J lost 6 bases. Germline V gene data show CDR1 as KGHDR and CDR2 as SFDVKD. The CDR3 is 16 amino acids. The CDR3 spells CATSDLQRGNAGELFF. CDR3 sequence (DNA): TGTGCCACCAGTGATTTGCAGCGGGGCAATGCCGGGGAGCTGTTTTTT.

The V call is TRBV20-1, the J call TRBJ2-1; D perhaps matches TRBD1 (5 bases). Germline V CDR1 and CDR2: DFQATT, SNEGSKA (reference sequence). This CDR3 has 12 residues. Between the trimmed V and J ends, which lost 0 bases and 10 bases, there was a span of 10 bases. The CDR3 loop reads CSARDQGREQFF. As DNA, the CDR3 is TGCAGTGCTAGAGATCAGGGTAGGGAGCAGTTCTTC.

This clonotype was seen a few times. The chain has TRBV11-1 and TRBJ2-7; 10 nucleotides match TRBD2. The germline CDR1 and CDR2 sequences are SGHAT and FQDESV (reference sequence). The trim removed 5 bases at V and 6 bases at J, leaving 22 bases unmatched. CDR3 length: 19 residues. The chain's CDR3 is CASSPKGGLAGADVSEQYF. The DNA for the CDR3 is TGTGCCAGCAGCCCTAAGGGCGGCCTAGCGGGAGCTGACGTAAGCGAGCAGTACTTC.

This clonotype has only a few counts. The V and J genes are TRBV7-9 and TRBJ2-1, with TRBD1 matching over 7 bases. The CDR3 has 15 amino acids. Germline V lookup: CDR1 SEHNR, CDR2 FQNEAQ (reference sequence). The J segment lost 9 bases and the V segment lost 4 bases, leaving 12 bases of the junction unmatched. CDR3 sequence reads: CASSSRGGQVLEQFF. DNA of the CDR3: TGTGCCAGCAGCTCTCGAGGGGGCCAAGTACTTGAGCAGTTCTTC.

V gene TRBV20-1 combines with J gene TRBJ2-7; possibly TRBD1 or TRBD2 for D (6 bases each). Trimming removed 4 bases at V and 6 bases at J, with 16 bases between. This CDR3 has 13 residues. CDR1 is DFQATT, CDR2 SNEGSKA, per germline (reference sequence). DNA for the CDR3: TGCAGTGCTACACTACCCGGAGGGGGCGAGCAGTACTTC. Its translation: CSATLPGGGEQYF.

This clonotype was seen ten or more times. The chain combines TRBV9 with TRBJ2-1, with 9 bases that match TRBD2. V lost 0 bases to trimming and J lost 6 bases; unmatched junction nucleotides: 4. Germline V gene sequence: CDR1 SGDLS, CDR2 YYNGEE. The CDR3 has 15 amino acids. The CDR3 nucleotides read TGTGCCAGCAGCGTAGGGGCGGGAGGGCTCAATGAGCAGTTCTTC. It yields the protein CASSVGAGGLNEQFF.

V usage is TRBV5-1 and J usage is TRBJ2-7, with unresolved D. CDR1 is SGHRS, CDR2 YFSETQ, per germline. The CDR3 loop spans 14 amino acids. V was pared by 2 bases and J by 2 bases, with 11 bases between. CDR3 region: CASSFDNQPYEQYF. CDR3 in DNA: TGCGCCAGCAGCTTCGACAACCAACCCTACGAGCAGTACTTC.

The chain joins TRBV28 to TRBJ2-5, with D unclear. Trimming stripped 2 bases from V and 7 bases from J, with 23 bases between. The germline gives CDR1 MDHEN, CDR2 SYDVKM. This CDR3 has 17 residues. This chain's CDR3 is CASSLPFTEASGGTQYF. The CDR3 DNA is TGTGCCAGCAGTTTACCATTCACAGAGGCTAGTGGTGGGACCCAGTACTTC.

The rearrangement links TRBV30 to TRBJ2-1; the match to TRBD2 covers 9 bases. The germline CDR1 and CDR2 sequences are GTSNPN and SVGIG (reference sequence). The CDR3 is 15 amino acids. The J segment lost 7 bases and the V segment lost 0 bases, leaving 7 bases of the junction unmatched. The CDR3 region has the DNA TGTGCCTGGAGTGTACGGGCTAGCGGGAAGAATGAGCAGTTCTTC. Translating gives CAWSVRASGKNEQFF.

The table lists this clonotype with many counts. The V and J genes are TRBV3-1 and TRBJ2-7; tentatively, D is TRBD2 (5 bases). CDR1 is LGHDT and CDR2 is YNNKEL in the germline V gene (reference sequence). Trimming pared 0 bases from V and 0 bases from J, leaving 15 bases between. CDR3 length equals 17 residues. This CDR3 is CASSQEVEGLSSYEQYF. In nucleotides, the CDR3 is TGTGCCAGCAGCCAAGAAGTAGAGGGATTGTCCTCCTACGAGCAGTACTTC.

This clonotype has only a few counts. The chain joins TRBV12-3 or TRBV12-4 to TRBJ2-7; D gene unclear. The CDR3 spans 13 residues. Trimming took off 7 bases at V and 5 bases at J, with 15 bases between the two ends. DNA of the CDR3: TGTGCCAGCAACTTACAAGGGCGACACGAGCAGTACTTC. It codes for CASNLQGRHEQYF.

This clonotype has just a few counts. The V call is TRBV12-3 or TRBV12-4, the J call TRBJ2-3; 10 positions match TRBD2. The CDR3 extends over 18 amino acids. The trim removed 11 bases at V and 4 bases at J, leaving 21 bases unmatched. The CDR3 loop reads CAFSLALGLAGDSDTQYF. CDR3 DNA sequence: TGTGCCTTCAGTTTAGCCCTCGGCCTAGCGGGAGACTCAGATACGCAGTATTTT.

This clonotype was detected only once. V gene TRBV6-5 combines with J gene TRBJ2-5; TRBD1 matches at 8 bases. CDR3 length: 14 residues. Germline CDR1 is MNHEY and CDR2 is SVGAGI. The J segment lost 0 bases and the V segment lost 7 bases, leaving 4 bases of the junction unmatched. The CDR3 nucleotides are TGTGCCAGCACCGGACAGGGTCACCAAGAGACCCAGTACTTC. This sequence encodes CASTGQGHQETQYF.

The chain employs TRBV5-1 and TRBJ2-2, with D unresolved. The CDR3 is 15 amino acids. Germline lookup yields CDR1 SGHRS and CDR2 YFSETQ. The V gene lost 2 bases and the J gene lost 6 bases, with 14 bases spanning the gap. CDR3 sequence reads: CASSFGQPGAGELFF. Here the CDR3 DNA reads TGCGCCAGCAGCTTTGGGCAGCCTGGAGCCGGGGAGCTGTTTTTT.

The chain links TRBV3-1 to TRBJ2-1, with a possible D match to TRBD1 (6 bases). The CDR3 has 14 amino acids. Between the trimmed V and J ends, which lost 7 bases and 4 bases, there was a span of 14 bases. The germline CDR1 and CDR2 sequences are LGHDT and YNNKEL (reference sequence). Here the CDR3 DNA reads TGTGCCAGCACCCCAGGGGTTATGTACAATGAGCAGTTCTTC. This codes for CASTPGVMYNEQFF.

The chain uses TRBV29-1 and TRBJ2-4; D is ambiguous. Germline assignment: CDR1 SQVTM and CDR2 ANQGSEA. The V gene lost 0 bases and the J gene lost 0 bases, with 9 bases spanning the gap. The CDR3 has 15 amino acids. The CDR3 here is CSVEDRNIAKNIQYF. In nucleotides, the CDR3 is TGCAGCGTTGAAGACAGAAACATAGCCAAAAACATTCAGTACTTC.

The rearrangement uses TRBV27 and TRBJ1-3; D uncertain. V was pared by 4 bases and J by 3 bases, with 13 bases between. Germline V lookup: CDR1 MNHEY, CDR2 SMNVEV (reference sequence). This CDR3 comprises 15 residues. The CDR3 loop reads CASSSAELGGNTIYF. The CDR3 DNA is TGTGCCAGCAGTTCGGCGGAGTTGGGTGGAAACACCATATATTTT.

This clonotype came up a few times. V is TRBV20-1 and J is TRBJ1-2; TRBD1 is a possible D gene (5 bases). The V end was cut by 0 bases, the J end by 8 bases, with 13 bases between. The germline V gene has CDR1 DFQATT and CDR2 SNEGSKA (reference sequence). This CDR3 is 13 amino acids long. CDR3 amino acids: CSAREQGNGGYTF. In DNA, the CDR3 is TGCAGTGCTAGAGAGCAGGGTAATGGGGGCTACACCTTC.

The V and J genes are TRBV5-5 and TRBJ2-4, with TRBD2 as a possible D gene (6 bases). The CDR3 has 15 residues. V was trimmed by 4 bases and J by 0 bases, leaving 11 bases between them. In germline, CDR1 is SGHKS, CDR2 YYEKEE (reference sequence). In nucleotides, the CDR3 is TGTGCCAGCAGCGGAGGGGACCTAGCCAAAAACATTCAGTACTTC. Translation gives CASSGGDLAKNIQYF. Full variable domain (outside the CDR3, taken from reference TRBV5-5 and TRBJ2-4): DAGVTQSPTHLIKTRGQQVTLRCSPISGHKSVSWYQQVLGQGPQFIFQYYEKEERGRGNFPDRFSARQFPNYSSELNVNALLLGDSALYLCASSGGDLAKNIQYFGAGTRLSVL.

This clonotype was detected many times. The chain has TRBV29-1 and TRBJ1-6; 8 positions match TRBD1. Germline CDR1 is SQVTM and CDR2 is ANQGSEA. Trimming removed 7 bases from V and 1 base from J; junction bases left unmatched: 9. The CDR3 has 16 residues. CDR3 protein: CSAHGQGKSYNSPLHF. CDR3 sequence (DNA): TGCAGCGCCCATGGACAGGGAAAGTCCTATAATTCACCCCTCCACTTT. The whole variable domain, filled in from reference TRBV29-1 and TRBJ1-6, reads SAVISQKPSRDICQRGTSLTIQCQVDSQVTMMFWYRQQPGQSLTLIATANQGSEATYESGFVIDKFPISRPNLTFSTLTVSNMSPEDSSIYLCSAHGQGKSYNSPLHFGNGTRLTVT.

This chain joins TRBV10-3 and TRBJ2-7; 11 bases are a match to TRBD1. This CDR3 has 16 residues. Germline CDR1 ENHRY, CDR2 SYGVKD. The V and J ends lost 0 bases and 2 bases, in that order; junction bases with no gene match: 3. This CDR3 reads CAISESAGQGAYEQYF. CDR3 sequence (DNA): TGTGCCATCAGTGAGTCCGCGGGACAGGGGGCCTACGAGCAGTACTTC.

The chain joins TRBV5-1 to TRBJ2-7; 8 bases align to TRBD1. Germline loops: CDR1 SGHRS, CDR2 YFSETQ. The junction had 8 bases not matched to a gene; V was cut back by 2 bases and J by 7 bases. The CDR3 runs 14 residues. CDR3 coding DNA: TGCGCCAGCAGCTTCGACAGGGGCACAACGGAGCAGTACTTC. Its protein is CASSFDRGTTEQYF.